This TCR beta chain was identified during a study of blood T cell repertoires in COVID-19 (dated by TCRdb to the early 2020s). Background for the entire study: Samples covering the acute and convalescent phases of COVID-19 were provided by collaborators in the United States, Italy and Spain. The material from the prospective study consisted of cDNA or gDNA derived from T cells, B-cell-depleted T cells, or PBMCs. Deeply sampled blood TCRbeta repertoires from subjects exposed to, actively infected with, or recovered from COVID-19 were included in the dataset. The repertoires were made available in a free public database intended to serve as a resource for research on the immune response to SARS-CoV-2. The samples were drawn from two sources: the first 160 participants of the ongoing ImmuneRACE study, and 1,000 to 1,500 subjects contributed by 6 global collaborators. A de-identified subject ID, COVID-19 status, age in years and sex were almost always included in the sample metadata. Where HLA class I and class II types were available, the types were taken from metadata supplied by the sample provider, not from assay-based typing. Results the study describes overall, beyond this receptor: Clinical and demographic metadata were provided uncurated, with the amount varying by source and participant.

A word on this clone: Its antigen target is currently unknown. No much larger clone is present one base from it, and per-base qualities are unavailable.

The collaborating institutions used their own protocols to collect whole blood in K2EDTA tubes. For TCRbeta analysis, collaborator samples were shipped as frozen whole blood, as isolated PBMCs, or as DNA extracted from either sample type. The immunoSEQ Assay, a bias-controlled multiplex PCR, was used to amplify TCRbeta CDR3 regions from genomic DNA. The paper's processing steps were these. Nucleated cell counts per sample were estimated from amplification of reference gene primers within the assay. Sequence reads were collapsed and filtered to measure the absolute abundance of every unique TCRbeta CDR3 rearrangement. For each sample, productive Simpson clonality was calculated as the square root of Simpson's diversity index over productive rearrangements. TCRdb obtained this table from immuneACCESS and retained in-frame rearrangements with V and J assigned. These tables miss some clones; where compared with another copy, unresolved V genes account for less than half of the shortfall, and the remainder is unexplained. The V and J calls and clone size come from that table; D and trimming were worked out from the DNA. A total of 100,000 or so clones appear in this sample, 84% of them only once. Of the sample, 3.5% to 5% is held by the ten largest clones.

CDR1 and CDR2, per the germline V gene (reference sequence), are GTSNPN and SVGIG. The V end loses 8 bases and the J end loses 3 bases, and a stretch of 17 bases separates them. The CDR3 sequence holds 15 residues, the cysteine and phenylalanine included. Only the CDR3 DNA is retained, 45 bases long and in frame from the first base. Source material: peripheral blood. The sequence joins TRBV30 to TRBJ2-6; the D gene is perhaps TRBD1, on 5 matching bases. The clonotype was recovered from a human donor in a cohort sampled during active COVID-19. The CDR3 reads CALRRGRVGANVLTF. The nucleotide sequence is given as TGTGCCCTCCGAAGGGGCAGGGTTGGGGCCAACGTCCTGACTTTC.